This T cell receptor beta chain was profiled in a study of cytomegalovirus exposure and HLA in healthy donors (TCRdb year 2017). A note on the overall study: In an earlier analysis of 550 to 750 of the donors, around 290 Gb of sequence data and roughly 100 million unique TCR beta sequences from some 170 million T cells were reported. Approximately 330 gigabases of sequencing data and 70 million to 95 million unique TCR sequences made up an early release that covered under 750 HLA-typed donors. Of the 300 to 450 genotyped donors, more than 75% were placed in the genetic ancestry cluster associated with self-reported Caucasian donors. The study aimed to test whether cataloging public T cell receptors could reveal signatures of past pathogen exposure. The T cell repertoires of some 700 subjects were profiled by immunosequencing and related to cytomegalovirus serostatus. In addition to the first cohort of 666 subjects, a separate validation cohort of approximately 110 different subjects was used. To predict cytomegalovirus infection status, the study brought together high-throughput TCR immunosequencing, statistical association of individual TCRs with disease status, and machine learning. To study patterns of TCR occurrence, a later analysis re-analyzed previously published TCR beta repertoires from several hundred donors and added high-resolution HLA genotyping. Rather than using new phenotypic data, the later analysis identified candidate immune exposures from TCR beta sequences and from how often those sequences occurred across donors. In an earlier analysis of 500 to 650 of the donors, high-throughput TCR beta sequencing was used to judge whether each TCR beta V gene segment behaved as functional or pseudogenic. Alongside the repertoire data, information on donor age, sex, ethnicity and CMV serostatus was compiled. A later genetic analysis took genome-wide SNP genotypes for about 55% of the roughly 670 donors and used that subset as a discovery cohort. All discovery cohort repertoires had been generated using a single sequencing platform. HLA typing covered class I and class II loci at four-digit resolution. Typing coverage differed by locus: A, B, C, DRB1 and DQB1 were typed in about 620-630 donors, DQA1 in about 550, DPA1 in approximately 600, and DPB1 in 400 to 480. Roughly 5 DR-DQ haplotypes were treated as single units for association and clustering because of strong linkage in the cohort. On average, roughly 200,000 unique TCR beta nucleotide sequences were sequenced per donor among some 420 genotyped donors of the cohort, with about 19% of those sequences being non-productive.

Study-level results and caveats: Roughly uniform sequencing depth across donors was assumed in presence/absence analyses, although this assumption may not hold. In this cohort, only TCR beta chains were sequenced, and detectable features were limited by the absence of alpha or paired-chain data. Some IMGT-functional V segments, including TRBV6-2 and TRBV6-3, could not be told apart with the 87-base-pair reads, so those segments were excluded. Across donors, most TCR sequences were observed very rarely, whereas some public TCRs were present in many individuals. An earlier analysis of 587 of the donors showed that most TCR beta V segments appeared in productive rearrangements either about 87% or about 30% of the time, which broadly matched IMGT annotations. Roughly 15 rarely observed V segments, including chromosome 9 orphons, were excluded from the earlier analysis of about 500 of the donors because counts were too low. In a later analysis, HLA-associated TCR beta chains showed more clonal expansion and lower generation probabilities than non-associated chains that were equally common. Several of the top co-occurrence clusters appeared to be linked to parvovirus B19, influenza, CMV and Epstein-Barr virus, according to a later analysis. Most CMV-associated TCR beta chains appeared to be HLA-restricted in a later analysis, and the HLA associations seemed to be driven largely by CMV exposure. Specific HLA alleles were associated with roughly 16,000 TCR beta sequences at a false discovery rate of 0.05 in a later analysis. V-gene and J-gene trimming of TCR beta chains was associated with a missense DCLRE1C variant in a later genetic analysis, and the association was replicated in an independent cohort. A further reported finding was that TCR beta sequences accurately predicted the HLA-A and HLA-B alleles for most subjects in the first cohort. Correlated functional status among segregating V segments might be attributable to linkage disequilibrium, but an unknown experimental factor could not be ruled out. According to the authors, the approach could potentially be generalized to other disease states and immunological phenotypes. Strong co-occurrence of HLA alleles, especially DR and DQ, made assigning TCR associations to individual alleles difficult. In a later genetic analysis, fewer N-insertions in productive TCRs were reported among donors in an Asian-associated ancestry cluster than the 666-donor mean. In vitro tests confirmed that three of the cytomegalovirus-associated TCR beta chains recognize cytomegalovirus antigens. Because some donors lacked HLA typing at each locus, the association tests relied only on the typed subset. The study gave a list of about 160 TCR beta chains associated with cytomegalovirus. A cluster of highly shared sequence variants was judged likely to represent a technical artifact of the sequencing pipeline. The classifier was reported to diagnose cytomegalovirus status with high specificity and sensitivity in both the original and validation cohorts. The only immune exposure information available for the cohort was CMV serostatus. According to a later analysis, TCR association rates differed among HLA loci, with DRB1 alleles showing the most associated TCRs and HLA-C alleles showing the fewest.

The library was built by means of the immunoSEQ multiplex PCR assay. For the multiplex PCR, a mixture combining 60 forward primers for TCR Vbeta segments and 13 reverse primers for TCR Jbeta segments was used. Amplification of the CDR3 region of rearranged TCR beta genes was performed with a multiplex PCR assay on genomic DNA. The Illumina HiSeq System was used to sequence the amplified TCR beta libraries as 87-base-pair reads. The study's own analysis went as follows. A later analysis counted about 76 million unique TCR beta chains across the 690 or so repertoires, and roughly 10 million of these chains were shared by at least two donors. To remove PCR and sequencing errors, raw reads were error-corrected and collapsed into unique sequences using a nearest-neighbor algorithm that merged closely related sequences. To assign V, D and J gene segments, CDR3 sequences were aligned to IMGT reference sequences. For a sequence to be retained, a match of at least six nucleotides to both a V gene segment and a J gene segment was required. A rearrangement was called productive if the CDR3 had no stop codons and remained in frame with V and J, and every other rearrangement was called non-productive. Following IMGT convention, CDR3 was defined as the stretch from the second conserved V-encoded cysteine to the conserved J-encoded phenylalanine. The earlier analysis of 550 to 650 of the donors excluded any sequence lacking an unambiguous match to a single V gene segment. In an earlier analysis of 587 of the donors, a V segment was called functional when productive rearrangements were above 56.7%, and segregating when the standard deviation between donors exceeded 5%. A statistical classification framework was built to diagnose cytomegalovirus status from the catalog of TCR beta chain sequences. In a later analysis, V and J genes were assigned by comparing TCR nucleotide sequences against IMGT/GENE-DB human TR gene sequences. The TCRdist pipeline was used in a later analysis to assign CDR3 sequences and most-parsimonious VDJ recombination scenarios. In a later analysis, every TCR beta chain was defined by the combination of its CDR3 amino acid sequence and its V-gene family, and reads without a unique V-gene family were dropped. A later analysis removed 592 highly shared, low-generation-probability nucleotide sequences to deal with suspected cross-contamination and a sequencing artifact. In a later analysis, a clonal expansion index for each public chain was calculated from normalized within-repertoire ranks of inferred template counts. A later analysis computed generation probabilities with a VDJ recombination model fitted to out-of-frame rearrangements, and checked the results against IGoR. In a later analysis, hypergeometric tests were used to score TCR-TCR, TCR-HLA and TCR-CMV co-occurrence, with a repertoire-size bias correction applied to TCR pairs. In a later analysis, false discovery rates were estimated by permuting HLA or CMV assignments 20 times. In a later analysis, co-occurring TCRs were grouped with DBSCAN, and TCRdist sequence similarity was added when clustering was performed within HLA-allele-positive subsets. Repertoires with fewer than 30,000 or more than 120,000 public chains, plus five repertoires with anomalous nucleotide sharing, were excluded from co-occurrence clustering. TCRdb obtained this table from immuneACCESS and retained in-frame rearrangements with V and J assigned. These tables miss some clones; where compared with another copy, unresolved V genes account for less than half of the shortfall, and the remainder is unexplained. Clone size and the V and J calls come from that table; the DNA yielded D and trimming. The sample table records over 95,000 clones; 60% to 80% of these occur just once. The biggest ten clones account for roughly 3.2% of the sample.

Remarks on this clone: What antigen it recognizes has not been identified. It has no much larger one-base neighbor in the sample; base qualities were not kept.

Trimming takes 8 bases off V and 4 bases off J; junction bases not matched to a gene: 9. The CDR3 numbers 14 residues from cysteine through phenylalanine. Only the CDR3 DNA stays, 42 bases, in frame from base 1. CDR1 and CDR2 are drawn from the germline V gene: SNHLY, FYNNEI. The cohort comprised around 700 healthy bone marrow donors. All cohort members were sampled while nominally healthy, although unrecorded immune exposures were likely present. The donor tested CMV seronegative and was one of the 352 seronegative cohort members. Each donor provided a peripheral blood sample, and peripheral blood mononuclear cells were used for TCR beta sequencing. The Qiagen DNeasy Blood Extraction Kit was used to extract genomic DNA from the blood cell samples.

The sequence joins TRBV2 to TRBJ2-3; TRBD2 matches 7 bases in the middle. Sequenced: PBMCs. This TCR was recovered from a man aged 35 to 55 in good health and CMV-seronegative. The DNA is TGTGCCAGCGCCCGGGGCGGGAGTTCAGATACGCAGTATTTT. This yields the protein CASARGGSSDTQYF.